The present T cell receptor (beta chain) was sequenced within a study of cytomegalovirus exposure and HLA in healthy donors (TCRdb year 2017). Study-level background: A later analysis indicated that the roughly 130 validation repertoires were generated on the platform also employed for the roughly 720 repertoires of the first cohort. The study was designed to test whether signatures of past pathogen exposure could be identified by cataloging public T cell receptors. In addition to the first cohort of approximately 650 subjects, a separate validation cohort of approximately 130 different subjects was used. To predict cytomegalovirus infection status, the study brought together high-throughput TCR immunosequencing, statistical association of individual TCRs with disease status, and machine learning. Beyond this particular receptor, the publication reports: The authors suggested that the approach could potentially be extended to other disease states and immunological phenotypes. Subsequent analysis determined that TCRs grouped into clusters in the first cohort also showed a tendency toward co-occurrence across the 90 to 150 validation repertoires, and approximately 94% of cluster scores exceeded 0. A later analysis had no HLA typing for the validation cohort, so co-occurrence there was scored across all 110 or so repertoires. A few of the identified cytomegalovirus-associated TCR beta chains were confirmed in vitro to be specific for cytomegalovirus antigens. In both the original and validation cohorts, the classifier was reported to diagnose cytomegalovirus status with high specificity and sensitivity. Across donors, most TCR sequences were observed very rarely, whereas some public TCRs were present in many individuals. The study gave a list of over 150 TCR beta chains associated with cytomegalovirus.

The method was the immunoSEQ multiplex PCR assay. The source study handled its data this way. To diagnose cytomegalovirus status from the catalog of TCR beta chain sequences, a statistical classification framework was built. The clones in this table, taken by TCRdb from immuneACCESS, are in-frame only. Not every clone is retained; where verified, under half of the shortfall comes from an unresolved V gene, and the cause of the rest is unknown. That table furnishes V, J and clone size, whereas the DNA furnished D and trimming. Counted in this sample were 180,000 or so clones; 86% of them appeared once. The biggest ten clones account for roughly 2.5% of the sample. In this sample, this clone turned up once. Its specific antigen is unknown. The input lacks base qualities; no much larger clone sits a single base away. The germline V gene (reference sequence) sets CDR1 to PRHDT and CDR2 to FYEKMQ. The CDR3 measures 14 amino acids from cysteine to phenylalanine. The kept DNA is CDR3 alone, 42 bases in frame from the first base. The V and J ends are trimmed by 5 bases and 4 bases, leaving 15 bases between them.

The donors were included in the validation cohort of over a hundred subjects, a group kept apart from the roughly 670-subject first cohort. Sequenced material: PBMCs. This receptor was obtained from a man aged 18 to 30 in good health and CMV-seropositive. The rearrangement combines TRBV13 with TRBJ2-7; TRBD2 could be the D gene, as 6 bases match. The bases are TGTGCCAGCAGCCAACTCGGCGGGAATTACGAGCAGTACTTC. Its protein is CASSQLGGNYEQYF.